This TCR beta chain was documented in a study of shared clonotypes between healthy human individuals. As for the study in general: Donor ages ranged 18 to 49 years: a couple of women, a few men. Three CD4 naive, three CD4 memory, two CD8 naive and one CD8 memory plate were used per donor. Study-level findings and limits: Clonotypes not shared had lower generation probabilities than those common to all four donors.

CDR3 length: 15 residues. Trimming stripped 5 bases from V and 0 bases from J, with 11 bases between. Per the germline V gene, CDR1 is MNHEY and CDR2 is SMNVEV (reference sequence). Naive CD4+ cells were CD45RA-selected; the remaining cells were memory. Regarding this clone: Its antigen remains unknown. This specimen includes other DNA sequences encoding the same CDR3.

Produced via immunoSEQ multiplex PCR; TCRdb's table is partial and in-frame only. The sample carries about 2.3 million clones, approximately 93% recorded once. Sequencing was carried out using naive CD4+ T cells from PBMCs. Subset here: CD45RA+ positively selected. V is TRBV27 and J is TRBJ1-5; D uncertain. This TCR derives from a man between 18 and 35 years old in good health. Some clones in this sample may be carry-over from other donors' samples. The CDR3: CASSPQRNSNQPQHF. CDR3 sequence (DNA): TGTGCCAGCAGTCCACAGAGAAATAGCAATCAGCCCCAGCATTTT.